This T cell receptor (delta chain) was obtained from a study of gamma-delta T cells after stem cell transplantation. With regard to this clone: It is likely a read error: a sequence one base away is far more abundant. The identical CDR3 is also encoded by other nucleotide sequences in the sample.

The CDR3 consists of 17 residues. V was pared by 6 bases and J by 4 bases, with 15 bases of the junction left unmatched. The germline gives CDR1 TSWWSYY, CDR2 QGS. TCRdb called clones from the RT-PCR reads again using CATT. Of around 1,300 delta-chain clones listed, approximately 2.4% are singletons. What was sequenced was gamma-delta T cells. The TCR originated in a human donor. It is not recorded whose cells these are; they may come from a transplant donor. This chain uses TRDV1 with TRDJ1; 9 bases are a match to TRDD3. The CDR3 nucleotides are TGTGCTCTTGGCCTCCTCCCCGTACTGGGGGACCTCGATAAACTCATCTTT. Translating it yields CALGLLPVLGDLDKLIF.